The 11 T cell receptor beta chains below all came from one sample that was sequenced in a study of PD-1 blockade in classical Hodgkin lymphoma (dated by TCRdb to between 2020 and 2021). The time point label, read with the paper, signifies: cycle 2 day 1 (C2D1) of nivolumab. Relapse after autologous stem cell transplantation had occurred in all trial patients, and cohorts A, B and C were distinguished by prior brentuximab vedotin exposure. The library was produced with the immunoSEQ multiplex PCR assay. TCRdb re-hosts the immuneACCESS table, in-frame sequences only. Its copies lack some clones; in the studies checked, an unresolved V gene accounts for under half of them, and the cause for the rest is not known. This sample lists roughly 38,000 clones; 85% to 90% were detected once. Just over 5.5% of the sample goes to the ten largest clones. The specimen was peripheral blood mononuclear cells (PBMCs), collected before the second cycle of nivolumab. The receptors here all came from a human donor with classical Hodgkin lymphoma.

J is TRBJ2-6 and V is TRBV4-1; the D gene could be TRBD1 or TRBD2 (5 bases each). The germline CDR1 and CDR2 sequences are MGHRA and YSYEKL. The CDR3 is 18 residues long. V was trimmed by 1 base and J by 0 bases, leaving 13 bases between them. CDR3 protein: CASSQAGQGVSGANVLTF. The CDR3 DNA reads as TGCGCCAGCAGCCAAGCGGGGCAGGGTGTCTCTGGGGCCAACGTCCTGACTTTC.

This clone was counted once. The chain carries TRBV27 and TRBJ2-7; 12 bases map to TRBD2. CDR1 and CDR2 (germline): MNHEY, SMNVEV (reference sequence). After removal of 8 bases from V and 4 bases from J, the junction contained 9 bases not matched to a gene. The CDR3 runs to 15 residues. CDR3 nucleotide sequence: TGTGCCAGCTCTTCAACTAGCGGGAGGTGGTACGAGCAGTACTTC. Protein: CASSSTSGRWYEQYF.

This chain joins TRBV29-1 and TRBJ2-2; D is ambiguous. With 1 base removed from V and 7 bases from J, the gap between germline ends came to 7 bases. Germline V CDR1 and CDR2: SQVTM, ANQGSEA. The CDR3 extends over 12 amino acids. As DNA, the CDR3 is TGCAGCGTTGAAGCTTCTTTCGGGGAGCTGTTTTTT. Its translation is CSVEASFGELFF.

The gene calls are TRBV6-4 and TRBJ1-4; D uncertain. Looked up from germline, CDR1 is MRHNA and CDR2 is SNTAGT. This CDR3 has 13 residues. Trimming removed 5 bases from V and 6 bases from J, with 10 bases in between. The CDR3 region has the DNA TGTGCCAGCAGTAGGGAGCGGGATGAAAAACTGTTTTTT. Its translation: CASSRERDEKLFF.

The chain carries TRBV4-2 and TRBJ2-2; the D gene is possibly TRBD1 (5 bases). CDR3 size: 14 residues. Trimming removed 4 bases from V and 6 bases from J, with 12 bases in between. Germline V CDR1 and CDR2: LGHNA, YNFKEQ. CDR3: CASSPQDGPGELFF. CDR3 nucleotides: TGTGCCAGCAGCCCACAGGACGGCCCCGGGGAGCTGTTTTTT.

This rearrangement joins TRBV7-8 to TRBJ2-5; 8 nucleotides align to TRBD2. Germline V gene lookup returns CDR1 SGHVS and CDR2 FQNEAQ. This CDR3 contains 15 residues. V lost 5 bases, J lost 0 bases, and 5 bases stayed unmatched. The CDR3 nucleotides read TGTGCCAGCAGCCCCGGCGGGGGGTACCAAGAGACCCAGTACTTC. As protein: CASSPGGGYQETQYF.

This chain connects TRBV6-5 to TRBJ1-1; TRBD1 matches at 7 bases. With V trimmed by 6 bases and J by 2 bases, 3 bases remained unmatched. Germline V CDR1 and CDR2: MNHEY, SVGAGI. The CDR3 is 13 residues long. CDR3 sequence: CASRHRGNTEAFF. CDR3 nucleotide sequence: TGTGCCAGCAGGCACAGGGGCAACACTGAAGCTTTCTTT.

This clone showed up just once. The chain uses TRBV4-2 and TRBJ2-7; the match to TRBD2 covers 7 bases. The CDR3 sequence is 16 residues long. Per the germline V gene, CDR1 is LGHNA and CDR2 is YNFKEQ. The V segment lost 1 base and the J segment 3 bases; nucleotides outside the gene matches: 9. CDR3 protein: CASSQGFLAANYEQYF. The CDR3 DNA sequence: TGTGCCAGCAGCCAAGGCTTCCTAGCGGCCAACTACGAGCAGTACTTC.

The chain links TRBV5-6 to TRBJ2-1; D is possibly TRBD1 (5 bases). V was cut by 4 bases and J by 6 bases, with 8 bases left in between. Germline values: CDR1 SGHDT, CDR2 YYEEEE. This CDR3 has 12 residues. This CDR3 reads CASSPDSNEQFF. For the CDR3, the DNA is TGTGCCAGCAGCCCAGACAGCAATGAGCAGTTCTTC.

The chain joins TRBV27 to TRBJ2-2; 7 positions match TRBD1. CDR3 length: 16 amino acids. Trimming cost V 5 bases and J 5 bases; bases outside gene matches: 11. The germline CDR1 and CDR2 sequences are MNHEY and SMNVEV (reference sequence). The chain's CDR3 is CASSTPDRSGTGELFF. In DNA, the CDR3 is TGTGCCAGCAGTACCCCGGACAGGTCGGGGACCGGGGAGCTGTTTTTT.

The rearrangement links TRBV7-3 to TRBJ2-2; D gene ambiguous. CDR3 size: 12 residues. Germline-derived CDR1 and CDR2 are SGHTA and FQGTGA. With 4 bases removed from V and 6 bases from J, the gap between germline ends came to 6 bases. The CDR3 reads CASSSPPGELFF. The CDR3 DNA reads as TGTGCCAGCAGCTCCCCCCCCGGGGAGCTGTTTTTT.